The clone carrying this T cell receptor beta chain was observed a handful of times. Its matching antigen is unknown. This specimen belongs to a study of CD8 T cells in ankylosing spondylitis. This CDR3 has 15 amino acids. In germline, CDR1 is DFQATT, CDR2 SNEGSKA (reference sequence). Unmatched junction bases numbered 7, after V lost 0 bases and J lost 5 bases. TCRdb used MiXCR to reprocess the 5' RACE reads, holding one entry per CDR3 protein. The sample carries about 500,000 distinct CDR3 sequences, roughly 13% recorded once. Findings and caveats of the study: Seemingly characteristic of ankylosing spondylitis blood was a TCR beta motif consisting of several highly homologous variants.

The receptor comes from a male donor with ankylosing spondylitis. Sequenced sample: blood, either unsorted or a sorted T cell fraction (not recorded which). The V call is TRBV20-1, the J call TRBJ2-3; 8 bases are a match to TRBD2. The CDR3 sequence: CSAREPSSGKDTQYF. CDR3 in DNA: TGCAGTGCTAGAGAACCAAGTAGCGGGAAAGATACGCAGTATTTT.